The 19 T cell receptor beta chains below were found in one sample sequenced in a study of blood T cell repertoires in COVID-19. Using immunoSEQ multiplex PCR, the repertoire was profiled, and TCRdb retains in-frame clones only, with some absent. This sample has 35,000 to 55,000 clones, with about 85% found just once. Specimen: peripheral blood. All receptors derive from a woman in her 70s in a cohort sampled during active COVID-19.

This rearrangement joins TRBV2 to TRBJ2-2; TRBD2 matches at 8 bases. The ends lost 1 base at V and 0 bases at J; junction bases unmatched: 4. This CDR3 is built from 17 residues. Germline CDR1 and CDR2: SNHLY and FYNNEI. The CDR3 is CASSEGVAGSNTGELFF. In DNA, the CDR3 is TGTGCCAGCAGTGAAGGGGTAGCGGGATCGAACACCGGGGAGCTGTTTTTT.

V is TRBV6-5 and J is TRBJ2-3; TRBD1 matches 7 bases. The germline V gene has CDR1 MNHEY and CDR2 SVGAGI. The CDR3 has 14 residues. The trim removed 6 bases at V and 4 bases at J, leaving 7 bases unmatched. The CDR3 DNA reads as TGTGCCAGCAGGAGGGGGCGCTGGGCAGATACGCAGTATTTT. The encoded protein is CASRRGRWADTQYF.

The chain is built from TRBV7-2 and TRBJ2-7, with a tentative D call TRBD1 (5 bases). The CDR3 runs to 13 residues. Trimming removed 5 bases from V and 3 bases from J, with 11 bases in between. Germline V gene lookup returns CDR1 SGHTA and CDR2 FQGNSA. The CDR3 DNA sequence: TGTGCCAGCAGCCCGGACACCTACTACGAGCAGTACTTC. Its translation is CASSPDTYYEQYF.

V and J are TRBV18 and TRBJ2-3, with 10 bases identical to TRBD1. This CDR3 is built from 14 residues. V shed 5 bases and J 4 bases; nucleotides not matched to a gene: 3. CDR1 is KGHSH, CDR2 LQKENI, per germline. CDR3 residues: CASSATGGPDTQYF. The CDR3 DNA follows: TGTGCCAGCTCAGCGACAGGGGGCCCAGATACGCAGTATTTT.

V usage is TRBV10-1 and J usage is TRBJ2-7, with 8 bases matching TRBD2. J lost 10 bases, V lost 0 bases, and 8 bases had no gene match. From germline, CDR1 is WNHNN and CDR2 SYGVQD (reference sequence). CDR3 length: 14 residues. The CDR3 DNA reads as TGCGCCAGCAGTGAGTCGGGACTAGGCCGCCCACAGTACTTC. It translates to CASSESGLGRPQYF.

This chain connects TRBV27 to TRBJ2-3; 15 bases match TRBD2. Trimming at V came to 5 bases and at J to 2 bases, leaving 14 bases not matched to a gene. CDR1 and CDR2 from the germline V gene are MNHEY and SMNVEV (reference sequence). The CDR3 is 20 amino acids. The CDR3 loop reads CASSELGLAGGWPITDTQYF. The CDR3 DNA reads as TGTGCCAGCAGTGAATTGGGACTAGCGGGAGGATGGCCTATCACAGATACGCAGTATTTT.

V gene TRBV5-1 combines with J gene TRBJ2-1, with 10 bases aligning to TRBD2. Losses at the gene ends were 0 bases for V and 9 bases for J; bases not matched to a gene: 3. Germline V gene lookup returns CDR1 SGHRS and CDR2 YFSETQ. This CDR3 is 14 amino acids long. In DNA form, the CDR3 reads TGCGCCAGCAGCTTGGATACTAGCGGGACTGAGCAGTTCTTC. It codes for CASSLDTSGTEQFF. The entire variable domain, with the rest obtained from reference TRBV5-1 and TRBJ2-1, is as follows: KAGVTQTPRYLIKTRGQQVTLSCSPISGHRSVSWYQQTPGQGLQFLFEYFSETQRNKGNFPGRFSGRQFSNSRSEMNVSTLELGDSALYLCASSLDTSGTEQFFGPGTRLTVL.

V is TRBV10-3 and J is TRBJ2-3; 9 bases match TRBD2. This CDR3 contains 15 residues. After removal of 4 bases from V and 2 bases from J, the junction contained 4 bases not matched to a gene. Per the germline V gene, CDR1 is ENHRY and CDR2 is SYGVKD. The CDR3 DNA reads TGTGCCATCAGTGCTAGCGGGACTGCCACAGATACGCAGTATTTT. It translates to CAISASGTATDTQYF.

The chain's CDR3 is CASSGTGTSNTGELFF. CDR3 DNA sequence: TGTGCCAGCAGCGGAACCGGGACTAGCAACACCGGGGAGCTGTTTTTT. The chain uses TRBV6-2 or TRBV6-3 and TRBJ2-2; 9 bases match TRBD2. The germline V gene has CDR1 MNHEY and CDR2 SVGEGT. The CDR3 runs to 16 residues. V was clipped by 6 bases and J by 2 bases; unmatched bases: 7.

The V gene is TRBV2, the J gene TRBJ1-3, with a weak D call TRBD1 (6 bases). V lost 6 bases, J lost 6 bases, and 15 bases lay in between. The germline V gene encodes CDR1 SNHLY and CDR2 FYNNEI. This CDR3 contains 14 residues. CDR3 nucleotide sequence: TGTGCCAGCAGCTTACAGGACAGCCAAAACACCATATATTTT. Translating gives CASSLQDSQNTIYF.

V gene TRBV2 combines with J gene TRBJ2-7; 12 bases agree with TRBD2. Germline V gene sequence: CDR1 SNHLY, CDR2 FYNNEI. The CDR3 extends over 14 amino acids. V was pared by 5 bases and J by 3 bases, with 2 bases of the junction left unmatched. This CDR3 reads CASSPSGGGYEQYF. CDR3 nucleotides: TGTGCCAGCAGTCCTAGCGGGGGGGGCTACGAGCAGTACTTC.

V usage is TRBV7-2 and J usage is TRBJ2-7; weak D call: TRBD1 (6 bases). The V end was cut by 3 bases, the J end by 4 bases, with 7 bases between. The germline gives CDR1 SGHTA, CDR2 FQGNSA. This CDR3 has 12 amino acids. CDR3 nucleotide sequence: TGTGCCAGCAGCTTCGACAGGTACGAGCAGTACTTC. It specifies CASSFDRYEQYF. Full variable domain (outside the CDR3, taken from reference TRBV7-2 and TRBJ2-7): GAGVSQSPSNKVTEKGKDVELRCDPISGHTALYWYRQSLGQGLEFLIYFQGNSAPDKSGLPSDRFSAERTGGSVSTLTIQRTQQEDSAVYLCASSFDRYEQYFGPGTRLTVT.

The rearrangement uses TRBV6-5 and TRBJ1-1; the D gene is possibly TRBD1 (6 bases). The ends were cut back, 1 base at V and 3 bases at J, with 9 bases in the middle. Germline loops: CDR1 MNHEY, CDR2 SVGAGI. The length of the CDR3 is 14 residues. The CDR3 DNA reads TGTGCCAGCAGTTACTATTCAGGGGACACTGAAGCTTTCTTT. Amino acids: CASSYYSGDTEAFF.

This rearrangement joins TRBV28 to TRBJ2-1; possible D gene TRBD2, 5 bases. This CDR3 spans 13 amino acids. From germline, CDR1 is MDHEN and CDR2 SYDVKM. V lost 6 bases, J lost 9 bases, and 15 bases lay in between. This CDR3 reads CASRYGRAGEQFF. CDR3 in DNA: TGTGCCAGCAGATATGGACGGGCGGGTGAGCAGTTCTTC.

V usage is TRBV7-9 and J usage is TRBJ2-5, with 11 bases that match TRBD1. The CDR3 length is 15 residues. From germline, CDR1 is SEHNR and CDR2 FQNEAQ (reference sequence). Germline trimming cut 4 bases from V and 4 bases from J; bases unmatched to any gene: 5. CDR3 nucleotides: TGTGCCAGCAGCTCGGCCGGGACAGGGGGAGAGACCCAGTACTTC. Translation gives CASSSAGTGGETQYF. Looking up the rest from reference TRBV7-9 and TRBJ2-5 gives the full variable domain: DTGVSQNPRHKITKRGQNVTFRCDPISEHNRLYWYRQTLGQGPEFLTYFQNEAQLEKSRLLSDRFSAERPKGSFSTLEIQRTEQGDSAMYLCASSSAGTGGETQYFGPGTRLLVL.

This clone was recorded once. This chain connects TRBV10-3 to TRBJ2-7, with 11 bases that match TRBD2. Germline V gives CDR1 ENHRY, CDR2 SYGVKD. V was pared by 4 bases and J by 2 bases, with 10 bases of the junction left unmatched. The length of the CDR3 is 17 residues. CDR3 residues: CAISVAPGTSGAYEQYF. In nucleotides, the CDR3 is TGTGCCATCAGTGTCGCCCCCGGGACTAGCGGTGCCTACGAGCAGTACTTC.

This sequence joins TRBV6-6 and TRBJ1-5; D unresolved. The CDR3 runs 12 residues. V was pared by 2 bases and J by 12 bases, with 11 bases between. Germline assignment: CDR1 MNHNY and CDR2 SVGAGI (reference sequence). CDR3 amino acids: CASSYPGEDQHF. The DNA for the CDR3 is TGTGCCAGCAGTTACCCCGGTGAGGACCAGCATTTT.

This chain joins TRBV12-3 or TRBV12-4 and TRBJ1-5; D is uncertain. The CDR3 has 12 residues. Trimming left V 6 bases short and J 5 bases short, with 8 bases between. CDR3 DNA: TGTGCCAGCAGCTCCTTTTATCAGCCCCAGCATTTT. Its protein product is CASSSFYQPQHF.

V is TRBV28 and J is TRBJ1-1, with TRBD1 matching 7 bases. Per the germline V gene, CDR1 is MDHEN and CDR2 is SYDVKM. The CDR3 extends over 17 amino acids. J was trimmed by 1 base and V by 0 bases; bases with no gene match: 8. The CDR3 reads CASSLWGDGTENTEAFF. CDR3 coding DNA: TGTGCCAGCAGTTTATGGGGGGACGGGACAGAGAACACTGAAGCTTTCTTT.